This TCR beta chain was profiled in a study of yellow fever vaccine responses in identical twins. Study conclusions and caveats: It has been reported that, in twins, the vaccine T cell response seemed partly convergent and partly personalized.

This clonotype showed up just once. Antigen specificity is unknown. One entry per CDR3 protein, called by TCRdb with MiXCR from the RT-PCR reads. The data contain 17,000 or so distinct CDR3 sequences, roughly 70% of them singletons. The material sequenced was T cells from blood (PBMCs), unsorted or a sorted subset (not recorded which), taken before or after yellow fever vaccination (not recorded which). The TCR originated in a woman aged 18-35 years who received the yellow fever vaccine.

The CDR3 sequence is CSVALGQGANIQYF. The DNA of the CDR3 is TGCAGCGTTGCCCTGGGACAGGGGGCAAACATTCAGTACTTC. V gene TRBV29-1 combines with J gene TRBJ2-4; 12 nucleotides align to TRBD1. CDR3 length: 14 residues. The ends lost 4 bases at V and 6 bases at J; junction bases unmatched: 4. Looked up from germline, CDR1 is SQVTM and CDR2 is ANQGSEA. Variable domain in full (rest from reference TRBV29-1 and TRBJ2-4): SAVISQKPSRDICQRGTSLTIQCQVDSQVTMMFWYRQQPGQSLTLIATANQGSEATYESGFVIDKFPISRPNLTFSTLTVSNMSPEDSSIYLCSVALGQGANIQYFGAGTRLSVL.